Listed here are 8 T cell receptor beta chains from one sample, sequenced in a study of technical replicates of blood from a few donors (dated by TCRdb to between 2016 and 2019). Libraries were constructed by the immunoSEQ multiplex PCR assay. TCRdb holds this immuneACCESS table with in-frame rearrangements only. Some clones are missing; in checked studies, unresolved V genes explain under half, and the rest has no known cause. This sample gives tens of thousands of clones in total; 75% to 95% of them show up just once. In total, the top ten clones hold approximately 0.27% of the sample. Sequenced material: T cells isolated from PBMCs. Source of these receptors: a human donor in good health.

This sequence joins TRBV7-8 and TRBJ2-7; 11 bases map to TRBD2. The germline V gene has CDR1 SGHVS and CDR2 FQNEAQ. The CDR3 length is 15 residues. Losses at the gene ends were 5 bases for V and 3 bases for J; bases not matched to a gene: 6. The CDR3 region has the DNA TGTGCCAGCAGCCCCCCCGGGACTAGCGGCTACGAGCAGTACTTC. It yields the protein CASSPPGTSGYEQYF.

The chain uses TRBV7-9 and TRBJ2-7, with D hard to call. Germline V gene lookup returns CDR1 SEHNR and CDR2 FQNEAQ (reference sequence). Trimming left V 5 bases short and J 3 bases short, with 11 bases between. The CDR3 is 13 residues long. CDR3 bases: TGTGCCAGCAGCCTGAATCAGGTCTACGAGCAGTACTTC. Residues: CASSLNQVYEQYF.

The V call is TRBV19, the J call TRBJ1-5; TRBD1 might be the D (5 bases). V lost 8 bases and J lost 7, with 21 bases in between. Germline V gene data show CDR1 as LNHDA and CDR2 as SQIVND (reference sequence). The CDR3 extends over 15 amino acids. The CDR3 is CASPSSGTPRQPQHF. DNA for the CDR3: TGTGCCAGTCCCTCCTCCGGGACTCCCAGGCAGCCCCAGCATTTT.

Written as DNA, the CDR3 is TGTGCCAGCAGCACAGGCGGGGCCAACAAGGCCGGGGAGCTGTTTTTT. Its protein is CASSTGGANKAGELFF. The chain employs TRBV9 and TRBJ2-2, with D perhaps TRBD2 (6 bases). CDR1 is SGDLS, CDR2 YYNGEE, per germline. The ends were cut back, 4 bases at V and 6 bases at J, with 19 bases in the middle. The CDR3 length is 16 residues.

The chain combines TRBV2 with TRBJ2-7; D possibly corresponds to TRBD1 (6 bases). This CDR3 is built from 12 residues. The germline V gene has CDR1 SNHLY and CDR2 FYNNEI. The V and J ends lost 2 bases and 6 bases respectively, with 8 bases between them. DNA of the CDR3: TGTGCCAGCAGTGAATGGACAGCCGAGCAGTACTTC. Residues: CASSEWTAEQYF.

The chain links TRBV9 to TRBJ2-7, with 8 bases aligning to TRBD2. The V gene's germline CDR1 is SGDLS and CDR2 YYNGEE. This CDR3 spans 15 amino acids. V lost 3 bases to trimming and J lost 5 bases; unmatched junction nucleotides: 10. The CDR3 reads CASSDDGTSGNEQYF. DNA of the CDR3: TGTGCCAGCAGCGACGACGGGACTAGTGGGAACGAGCAGTACTTC.

This clone was seen a single time. This rearrangement joins TRBV9 to TRBJ2-5, with 7 positions matching TRBD2. The CDR3 contains 15 residues. J lost 5 bases, V lost 4 bases, and 11 bases had no gene match. Germline CDR1 is SGDLS and CDR2 is YYNGEE. The CDR3 spells CASSRRPGGTETQYF. The CDR3 coding sequence is TGTGCCAGCAGCAGAAGGCCGGGAGGAACGGAGACCCAGTACTTC.

This chain connects TRBV28 to TRBJ1-1, with D tentatively TRBD1 (6 bases). Germline V gene sequence: CDR1 MDHEN, CDR2 SYDVKM. The length of the CDR3 is 12 residues. V was trimmed by 5 bases and J by 4 bases, leaving 8 bases between them. CDR3 DNA sequence: TGTGCCAGCAGTCAACAGGGCACTGAAGCTTTCTTT. It translates to CASSQQGTEAFF.